This paragraph reports one T cell receptor beta chain. Its antigen remains unidentified. This beta chain came through as a stray read in a library set up for alpha chains, and its size says little. The data derive from a study of spatial heterogeneity in lung cancer. Overall study: A consistent excess of beta-chain over alpha-chain sequences was detected. The average count in raw reads for each unique TCR and UMI combination exceeded 8.5 appearances.

TCRdb re-called the 5' RACE reads through MiXCR, storing one row per CDR3 protein. The data hold approximately 7,800 distinct CDR3 sequences, with 6.5% to 9.5% observed a single time. Trimming took off 5 bases at V and 5 bases at J, with 15 bases between the two ends. There are 14 residues in the CDR3. Germline V gene lookup returns CDR1 MGHRA and CDR2 YSYEKL. The sample's time point: sample taken at primary tumor resection. Tumor, nontumor lung or frozen PBMC supplied whole RNA, sequenced without sorting. Untreated early-stage non-small cell lung cancer patients, about 70 in total, were the donors. Study-wide points: More often at tumor resection than at routine follow-up, ubiquitous expanded tumor TCRs were detected in the blood.

This TCR was sampled from a male donor with early-stage non-small cell lung cancer. The rearrangement uses TRBV4-1 and TRBJ2-5, with D possibly TRBD2 on 6 matching bases. This material consisted of PBMCs, taken at surgery. CDR3 loop: CASSSGVLGETQYF. The CDR3 nucleotides read TGCGCCAGCAGCTCGGGAGTTCTAGGGGAGACCCAGTACTTC.